This T cell receptor (beta chain) comes out of a study of blood T cell repertoires in COVID-19 (dated by TCRdb to about 2020). For the wider study: Samples from collaborators originated in the United States, Italy and Spain and spanned both the acute and convalescent phases of COVID-19. Deeply sampled blood TCRbeta repertoires from subjects exposed to, actively infected with, or recovered from COVID-19 were included in the dataset. The prospective study material was composed of cDNA or gDNA derived from T cells, B-cell-depleted T cells, or PBMCs. Where HLA class I and class II types were available, the types were taken from metadata supplied by the sample provider, not from assay-based typing. The repertoires were released in a freely available public database intended as a resource for research on the immune response to SARS-CoV-2. Samples were obtained from the ongoing ImmuneRACE study (first 160 participants) and from 1,200 or so subjects provided by 6 global collaborators. The sample metadata nearly always contained a de-identified subject ID, COVID-19 status, age in years and sex. What the work shows at the level of the full study, not this receptor alone: The amount of clinical and demographic metadata varied by source and participant and was provided uncurated.

The CDR3 starts with the cysteine, ends with the phenylalanine, and has 16 residues. Just CDR3 DNA is preserved here, 48 bases in frame from base 1. Based on the germline V gene, the CDR1 and CDR2 sequences are SGHRS and YFSETQ. V is trimmed back by 3 bases and J by 2 bases, and the junction contains 7 bases that no gene match accounts for. Points on this clone: What antigen it recognizes has not been identified. Per-nucleotide qualities are absent, and no much larger clonotype sits a single base away.

TCRbeta CDR3 regions were amplified from genomic DNA using the immunoSEQ Assay, a bias-controlled multiplex PCR. Per the original workflow: The number of nucleated cells in each sample was estimated by amplification of reference gene primers within the assay. Sequence reads were collapsed and filtered to measure the absolute abundance of every unique TCRbeta CDR3 rearrangement. For each sample, productive Simpson clonality was calculated by taking the square root of Simpson's diversity index across productive rearrangements. TCRdb mirrors the immuneACCESS table, restricted to in-frame sequences. Some clones are absent from its copies; in checked studies, under half trace to an unresolved V gene, and the reason for the others is unknown. From that table come the V and J calls and clone size; the DNA was used to work out D and trimming. Present in this sample are hundreds of thousands of clones, approximately 86% of which were seen just once. Over 2.5% of the sample lies in the top ten.

Whole blood was collected in K2EDTA tubes by collaborating institutions according to the institutions' own protocols. Collaborator samples were shipped for TCRbeta analysis as frozen whole blood, isolated PBMCs, or DNA extracted from either sample type. The chain is encoded by TRBV5-1 joined to TRBJ2-5; 10 bases in the junction line up with TRBD2. The receptor's source is a man aged 55 to 70 with acute or convalescent COVID-19. Sequenced sample: peripheral blood. Here the CDR3 is given as CASSWRLAGLQETQYF. The nucleotides are TGCGCCAGCAGCTGGAGACTAGCGGGCTTACAAGAGACCCAGTACTTC. Reference TRBV5-1 and TRBJ2-5 proteins supply the regions before and after the CDR3; the full variable domain is: KAGVTQTPRYLIKTRGQQVTLSCSPISGHRSVSWYQQTPGQGLQFLFEYFSETQRNKGNFPGRFSGRQFSNSRSEMNVSTLELGDSALYLCASSWRLAGLQETQYFGPGTRLLVL.